This T cell receptor (beta chain) was profiled in a study of spatial heterogeneity in lung cancer. This clonotype was found many times. Its antigen is still unknown. Per germline, CDR1 GTSNPN and CDR2 SVGIG (reference sequence). This CDR3 contains 17 residues. V shed 0 bases, J shed 8 bases, and the junction held 8 bases outside the gene matches. TCR cDNA molecules each carried a unique molecular identifier. TCRdb recomputed calls from the 5' RACE reads with MiXCR, one row per CDR3 protein. The sample includes tens of thousands of distinct CDR3 sequences, 5.2% seen only once; the top ten take around 26%. As to time point: sample taken at primary tumor resection. TCRs were sequenced from unsorted whole RNA of tumor, nontumor lung or PBMC. Samples came from around 70 TRACERx patients with untreated early-stage lung cancer. Findings and caveats of the study: Ubiquitous expanded tumor TCRs showed up in blood more at resection than follow-up.

The V call is TRBV30, the J call TRBJ2-1; 15 bases align to TRBD2. This TCR was recovered from a female donor with early-stage non-small cell lung cancer. Material: PBMCs, obtained at surgery. The CDR3 coding sequence is TGTGCCTGGAGTGTGGGGACTAGCGGGGGGCAGAGGGATGAGCAGTTCTTC. Translation gives CAWSVGTSGGQRDEQFF. The full variable domain, rest sourced from reference TRBV30 and TRBJ2-1, is SQTIHQWPATLVQPVGSPLSLECTVEGTSNPNLYWYRQAAGRGLQLLFYSVGIGQISSEVPQNLSASRPQDRQFILSSKKLLLSDSGFYLCAWSVGTSGGQRDEQFFGPGTRLTVL.